Described below is a single T cell receptor (beta chain) sequence and its context. The data were taken from a study of cytomegalovirus exposure and HLA in healthy donors. This CDR3 has 14 amino acids. The ends lost 3 bases at V and 7 bases at J; junction bases unmatched: 8. Germline V gene sequence: CDR1 SGHVS, CDR2 FQNEAQ. Generated by immunoSEQ multiplex PCR, the TCRdb table keeps only in-frame clones and is missing some. Among about 240,000 clones, approximately 83% were seen once, and the ten largest hold over 0.95%. The receptor's source is a young woman in good health and CMV-seropositive. The chain employs TRBV7-8 and TRBJ2-7; 8 bases are shared with TRBD1. Sequencing was carried out using PBMCs. This CDR3 reads CASSLMTGAREQYF. CDR3 in DNA: TGTGCCAGCAGCTTGATGACAGGGGCTCGTGAGCAGTACTTC.